One sample yielded the 24 T cell receptor beta chains listed below, sequenced in a study of blood T cells in healthy people across ages. A sample-barcoded 5' primer and a J-beta primer mix were used in a second PCR of roughly 6 to 12 cycles. TCRdb fed the 5' RACE reads into MiXCR, producing one record per CDR3 protein. The sample includes roughly 2 million distinct CDR3 sequences, about 50% of them seen just once. Source material: blood. The source of these receptors is a woman between 40 and 55 years old in good health.

The chain uses TRBV7-9 and TRBJ2-3; 7 bases map to TRBD1. V gave up 5 bases and J gave up 0 bases; unmatched junction bases: 8. This CDR3 is built from 16 residues. Germline V gene data show CDR1 as SEHNR and CDR2 as FQNEAQ (reference sequence). In DNA form, the CDR3 reads TGTGCCAGCAGCGGCGCACTGGACAGGAGCACAGATACGCAGTATTTT. It translates to CASSGALDRSTDTQYF.

The chain couples TRBV28 to TRBJ2-7; D tentatively fits TRBD1 or TRBD2 (5 bases each). CDR3 size: 14 residues. V lost 7 bases and J 2 bases, leaving 15 bases between the germline ends. Germline V gives CDR1 MDHEN, CDR2 SYDVKM. The CDR3 nucleotides are TGTGCCAGCACCTTACCGGGGCTAACCTACGAGCAGTACTTC. Its translation is CASTLPGLTYEQYF. Full variable domain (rest looked up from reference TRBV28 and TRBJ2-7): DVKVTQSSRYLVKRTGEKVFLECVQDMDHENMFWYRQDPGLGLRLIYFSYDVKMKEKGDIPEGYSVSREKKERFSLILESASTNQTSMYLCASTLPGLTYEQYFGPGTRLTVT.

The chain joins TRBV28 to TRBJ2-5; 12 nucleotides align to TRBD2. With 7 bases clipped from V and 5 bases from J, the junction kept 5 bases outside the gene matches. The CDR3 runs to 14 residues. The germline V gene has CDR1 MDHEN and CDR2 SYDVKM. The CDR3 region has the DNA TGTGCCAGCACTAGCGGGGGGGGCTACGAGACCCAGTACTTC. Amino acid sequence: CASTSGGGYETQYF.

The chain links TRBV9 to TRBJ2-5; 9 bases are a match to TRBD2. V was pared by 0 bases and J by 0 bases, with 9 bases of the junction left unmatched. The CDR3 sequence is 18 residues long. Germline CDR1 reads SGDLS; CDR2 reads YYNGEE. CDR3: CASSVGSSGAKYQETQYF. CDR3 bases: TGTGCCAGCAGCGTAGGGTCTAGCGGGGCCAAGTACCAAGAGACCCAGTACTTC.

V is TRBV15 and J is TRBJ2-3, with 11 bases matching TRBD1. Germline assignment: CDR1 LNHNV and CDR2 YYDKDF (reference sequence). This CDR3 region has 18 residues. After removal of 0 bases from V and 2 bases from J, the junction contained 7 bases not matched to a gene. In DNA, the CDR3 is TGTGCCACCAGCAGAGATATAGGACAGGGGGCCCCCACAGATACGCAGTATTTT. It is translated as CATSRDIGQGAPTDTQYF.

This clonotype was observed a handful of times. This sequence joins TRBV6-2 or TRBV6-3 and TRBJ2-7, with D hard to call. The J call is uncertain, as TRBJ2-5 better fits the DNA end. The V gene's germline CDR1 is MNHEY and CDR2 SVGEGT. CDR3 length: 14 residues. CDR3 coding DNA: TGTGCCAGCAGCACTTTACCCAGACACCAGACCCAGTACTTC. This encodes CASSTLPRHQTQYF.

This rearrangement joins TRBV20-1 to TRBJ2-1; 11 bases are shared with TRBD2. The V segment lost 2 bases and the J segment 5 bases; nucleotides outside the gene matches: 8. Germline loops: CDR1 DFQATT, CDR2 SNEGSKA (reference sequence). The CDR3 sequence is 16 residues long. In DNA form, the CDR3 reads TGCAGTGCTAGATCCTTACTAGCGGGGGCCAACAATGAGCAGTTCTTC. Protein sequence: CSARSLLAGANNEQFF.

The genes are TRBV29-1 and TRBJ1-4; 8 nucleotides match TRBD1. The ends lost 3 bases at V and 4 bases at J; junction bases unmatched: 4. CDR3 size: 14 residues. Looked up from germline, CDR1 is SQVTM and CDR2 is ANQGSEA. The CDR3: CSVDRTGNNEKLFF. In DNA, the CDR3 is TGCAGCGTTGATCGGACAGGGAATAATGAAAAACTGTTTTTT.

V gene TRBV2 combines with J gene TRBJ1-2; D unclear. CDR1 SNHLY and CDR2 FYNNEI come from the germline V gene. The length of the CDR3 is 15 residues. The ends were cut back, 2 bases at V and 4 bases at J, with 14 bases in the middle. The CDR3 DNA reads TGTGCCAGCAGTGAATGGGTCCTCGGCGGCTATGGCTACACCTTC. Protein sequence: CASSEWVLGGYGYTF.

About this clonotype: At one of its ends the junction is not consistent with the germline gene, which may arise from a read error. The J gene is TRBJ2-3, the V gene TRBV20-1; TRBD2 is a possible D gene (6 bases). The germline CDR1 and CDR2 sequences are DFQATT and SNEGSKA (reference sequence). The CDR3 totals 14 residues. The CDR3 DNA reads TGCAATGCTAAAAATGTAGCGGAGGCAGATACGCAGTATTTT. This sequence encodes CNAKNVAEADTQYF.

This rearrangement joins TRBV27 to TRBJ1-5; 8 bases are shared with TRBD1. Germline values: CDR1 MNHEY, CDR2 SMNVEV (reference sequence). The junction had 7 bases not matched to a gene; V was cut back by 2 bases and J by 7 bases. This CDR3 comprises 15 residues. The chain's CDR3 is CASSLGGQGRQPQHF. The CDR3 DNA follows: TGTGCCAGCAGTTTAGGCGGACAGGGCAGGCAGCCCCAGCATTTT.

The chain carries TRBV7-2 and TRBJ1-2; D might be TRBD1 (5 bases). Looked up from germline, CDR1 is SGHTA and CDR2 is FQGNSA. The V gene lost 11 bases and the J gene lost 2 bases, with 18 bases spanning the gap. CDR3 length equals 14 residues. The CDR3 loop reads CAEVGGTLNYGYTF. The CDR3 nucleotides are TGTGCCGAGGTGGGAGGGACCTTAAACTATGGCTACACCTTC.

This chain uses TRBV12-3 or TRBV12-4 with TRBJ1-6; 10 bases are a match to TRBD1. The CDR3 consists of 16 residues. The V gene end was trimmed by 6 bases and the J gene end by 6 bases; junction bases not matched to a gene: 8. The CDR3, as DNA: TGTGCCAGCAGCTCGACAGGGGGCTCGAGTAATTCACCCCTCCACTTT. It is translated as CASSSTGGSSNSPLHF.

CDR3 sequence: CASTRQGAPNYGYTF. As DNA, the CDR3 is TGTGCCAGCACCCGTCAGGGGGCGCCCAACTATGGCTACACCTTC. The gene calls are TRBV6-1 and TRBJ1-2, with 8 bases identical to TRBD1. V lost 7 bases, J lost 2 bases, and 9 bases stayed unmatched. The germline CDR1 and CDR2 sequences are MNHNS and SASEGT. The CDR3 covers 15 residues.

The V gene is TRBV19, the J gene TRBJ2-5, with a possible D match to TRBD2 (6 bases). Germline values: CDR1 LNHDA, CDR2 SQIVND (reference sequence). V was cut by 6 bases and J by 1 base, with 15 bases left in between. The CDR3 has 15 residues. The CDR3 loop reads CASSMEGLAQETQYF. The CDR3 region has the DNA TGTGCCAGTAGCATGGAGGGGCTGGCCCAAGAGACCCAGTACTTC.

This chain links TRBV7-6 with TRBJ1-6; D is perhaps TRBD1 (6 bases). CDR1 is SGHVS, CDR2 FNYEAQ, per germline. The CDR3 extends over 17 amino acids. Deletions cut 5 bases from V and 10 bases from J, with 24 bases between. CDR3 in DNA: TGTGCCAGCAGCCGCACTACGCAGGGGATTGGCAGCTCACCCCTCCACTTT. This gives the protein CASSRTTQGIGSSPLHF.

V is TRBV4-3 and J is TRBJ1-4; D gene ambiguous. This CDR3 has 13 residues. Trimming removed 0 bases from V and 5 bases from J, with 4 bases in between. In germline, CDR1 is LGHNA, CDR2 YSLEER. In DNA form, the CDR3 reads TGCGCCAGCAGCCAAGATTGGAATGAAAAACTGTTTTTT. Translation: CASSQDWNEKLFF.

Only a few counts were recorded for this clonotype. The chain combines TRBV12-3 or TRBV12-4 with TRBJ2-7; D uncertain. This CDR3 has 14 amino acids. The V gene lost 2 bases and the J gene lost 1 base, with 9 bases spanning the gap. Written as DNA, the CDR3 is TGTGCCAGCAGTTTAAGTGTGGGTTCCTACGAGCAGTACTTC. Translating it yields CASSLSVGSYEQYF.

This chain connects TRBV7-2 to TRBJ2-1; 9 bases line up with TRBD2. The V segment lost 5 bases and the J segment 9 bases; nucleotides outside the gene matches: 2. The germline V gene has CDR1 SGHTA and CDR2 FQGNSA. The CDR3 sequence is 12 residues long. The CDR3 region has the DNA TGTGCCAGCAGCCATAGCGGGGGTGAGCAGTTCTTC. This translates into CASSHSGGEQFF.

Only a few counts were recorded for this clonotype. The genes are TRBV10-2 and TRBJ1-2, with TRBD1 as a possible D gene (6 bases). There are 16 residues in the CDR3. V gave up 5 bases and J gave up 2 bases, with 18 bases separating them. CDR1 WSHSY and CDR2 SAAADI come from the germline V gene. Here the CDR3 reads CASSPPSRGANYGYTF. In nucleotides, the CDR3 is TGCGCCAGCAGTCCTCCCTCGCGGGGGGCGAACTATGGCTACACCTTC.

This sequence joins TRBV4-1 and TRBJ2-5; D gene ambiguous. This CDR3 region has 14 residues. Germline CDR1 reads MGHRA; CDR2 reads YSYEKL. V lost 5 bases, J lost 5 bases, and 15 bases lay in between. The CDR3 nucleotides are TGCGCCAGCAGCTCCCCCTCGAGGCCGGAGACCCAGTACTTC. Protein product: CASSSPSRPETQYF.

This clonotype is a singleton in its sample. This chain joins TRBV6-5 and TRBJ2-7; TRBD1 matches 7 bases. The germline V gene encodes CDR1 MNHEY and CDR2 SVGAGI. Unmatched junction bases numbered 11, after V lost 2 bases and J lost 1 base. This CDR3 is built from 17 residues. The CDR3 reads CASSYRWLVDRSYEQYF. The CDR3 DNA sequence: TGTGCCAGCAGTTACCGGTGGCTGGTGGACAGGTCCTACGAGCAGTACTTC.

The V and J genes are TRBV20-1 and TRBJ1-5, with TRBD1 matching 7 bases. Germline CDR1 and CDR2: DFQATT and SNEGSKA (reference sequence). The length of the CDR3 is 16 residues. The V segment lost 1 base and the J segment 4 bases; nucleotides outside the gene matches: 10. The CDR3: CSARARGRGQNQPQHF. The CDR3, as DNA: TGCAGTGCTAGAGCTCGCGGTAGGGGGCAGAATCAGCCCCAGCATTTT.

The chain combines TRBV10-2 with TRBJ2-1, with 10 bases that match TRBD2. The CDR3 contains 14 residues. The germline V gene has CDR1 WSHSY and CDR2 SAAADI. The ends lost 6 bases at V and 8 bases at J; junction bases unmatched: 7. In nucleotides, the CDR3 is TGCGCCAGCAGACTTCTAAGCGGGGGGGATGAGCAGTTCTTC. It translates to CASRLLSGGDEQFF.